The rows below give T cell receptor beta chains drawn from one sample of a study of T cell repertoires in cytomegalovirus infection. These receptors lack a known antigen. TCRdb reanalysed the reads using MiXCR and keeps one entry per CDR3 protein. The sample has about 220,000 distinct CDR3 sequences; around two fifths are singletons. The sample consisted of CD8+ T cells from cultured PBMCs, taken from culture after CMV antigen stimulation. Source of these receptors: a human donor in good health (CMV status not recorded). Some clones in this sample may be carry-over from other donors' samples. Both conserved end residues are part of each CDR3. D genes are given only for firm matches. The size of a clone is reported for some rows only, either as once, few or many, or as a class for expanded clones.

-,TRBJ2-1,TRBV9,-,TGTGCCAGCAGCGTTGGGGGGGCGGGAGAAGAGCAGTTCTTC,CASSVGGAGEEQFF
-,TRBJ1-3,TRBV28,-,TGTGCCAGCAGTTTGCACGGCCCTAGCTCTGGAAACACCATATATTTT,CASSLHGPSSGNTIYF
few,TRBJ2-2,TRBV7-6,-,TGTGCCAGCCGAACCCCACAGGCCGGGGAGCTGTTTTTT,CASRTPQAGELFF
-,TRBJ1-1,TRBV2,-,TGTGCCAGCCGATATGGCGGGGCTGAAGCTTTCTTT,CASRYGGAEAFF
-,TRBJ1-5,TRBV27,-,TGTGCCAGCAGTTTATCGTGGGCAGACTATAGCAATCAGCCCCAGCATTTT,CASSLSWADYSNQPQHF
-,TRBJ1-4,TRBV11-1,TRBD1,TGTGCCAGCAGCCCCACGCCGGGACAGCTTCATGAAAAACTGTTTTTT,CASSPTPGQLHEKLFF
-,TRBJ1-5,TRBV6-6,-,TGTGCCAGCAGTTATCGGGGTCGGGGCAATCAGCCCCAGCATTTT,CASSYRGRGNQPQHF
few,TRBJ2-1,TRBV19,-,TGTGCCAGTAGTATATTAGTTTCGTCTGACTCCTACAATGAGCAGTTCTTC,CASSILVSSDSYNEQFF
-,TRBJ2-5,TRBV28,-,TGTGCCAGCATCCCGGGGATTCGGAGAAACCAAGAGACCCAGTACTTC,CASIPGIRRNQETQYF
-,TRBJ2-6,TRBV20-1,-,TGCAGTGCGAATCCGGTACGACTCTCTGGGGCCAACGTCCTGACTTTC,CSANPVRLSGANVLTF
-,TRBJ2-1,TRBV7-6,TRBD2,TGTGCCAGCAGCCCCTGGCAGAGCGGGGGGAATGAGCAGTTCTTC,CASSPWQSGGNEQFF
-,TRBJ2-3,TRBV11-2,-,TGTGCCAGCAGCATCTCTGCGGATACGCAGTATTTT,CASSISADTQYF
few,TRBJ2-7,TRBV7-2,-,TGTGCCAGCAGCTGGATGGGGGAGCAGTACTTC,CASSWMGEQYF
-,TRBJ1-6,TRBV7-3,-,TGTGCCAGCAGCTTAACGGCGGACAGAGCTAATTCACCCCTCCACTTT,CASSLTADRANSPLHF
-,TRBJ2-1,TRBV12-3/TRBV12-4,-,TGTGCCAGCAGCGAGACAACCGTGGAGCAGTTCTTC,CASSETTVEQFF
few,TRBJ2-5,TRBV29-1,-,TGCAGCGTTGAATTGTACTCCGTTATGGCTGCCCAGTACTTC,CSVELYSVMAAQYF
-,TRBJ1-1,TRBV2,-,TGTGCCAGCAGTGAATCTTTCCCGGGCGTGACCACTGAAGCTTTCTTT,CASSESFPGVTTEAFF
few,TRBJ2-7,TRBV7-6,-,TGTGCCAGCAGCCCGGGGGAAGCCTCTGATTTCGAGCAGTACTTC,CASSPGEASDFEQYF
once,TRBJ2-7,TRBV5-1,-,TGCGCCAGCAGCTCCCGGGACCCATACTACGAGCAGTACTTC,CASSSRDPYYEQYF
few,TRBJ2-2,TRBV11-2,-,TGTGCCAGCAGCTCAGAGGTACACACCGGGGAGCTGTTTTTT,CASSSEVHTGELFF
-,TRBJ1-1,TRBV5-1,TRBD1,TGCGCCAGCAGCCGGGGACAGGGGAATGAAGCTTTCTTT,CASSRGQGNEAFF
-,TRBJ1-2,TRBV7-9,-,TGTGCCAGCAGCCCCCCCCGAGGGGCAGGTGGCTACACCTTC,CASSPPRGAGGYTF
-,TRBJ2-2,TRBV11-3,-,TGTGCCAGCAGCTTAAGCTCGTACAGGGACACCGGGGAGCTGTTTTTT,CASSLSSYRDTGELFF
few,TRBJ1-2,TRBV28,-,TGTGCCAGCAGGGGGACGAGAACTAACTATGGCTACACCTTC,CASRGTRTNYGYTF
-,TRBJ1-6,TRBV7-9,-,TGTGCCAGCAGCTACGGGCCCAGTCCACCCCTCCACTTT,CASSYGPSPPLHF
few,TRBJ1-1,TRBV18,TRBD1,TGTGCCAGCTCCTCCGGGACAGGGGGCAAGGGAACTGAAGCTTTCTTT,CASSSGTGGKGTEAFF
-,TRBJ2-4,TRBV7-2,TRBD2,TGTTGCAGCAGCCTAGGGAGGGCGCCCAAAAACATTCAGTACTTC,CCSSLGRAPKNIQYF
few,TRBJ1-5,TRBV6-5,TRBD1,TGTGCCAGCAGTTACAGGACAGGGCATCAGCCCCAGCATTTT,CASSYRTGHQPQHF
-,TRBJ2-1,TRBV7-8,TRBD1,TGTGCCAGCAGCTCCCCCTTAACAGGGGTCAATGACGGGCAGTTCTTC,CASSSPLTGVNDGQFF
once,TRBJ2-5,TRBV18,-,TGTGCCAGCTCACCACAGAACAGACAAGAGACCCAGTACTTC,CASSPQNRQETQYF
many,TRBJ2-7,TRBV7-8,-,TGTGCCAGCAGCCCCACCGGGACGGCCTCCTACGAGCAGTACTTC,CASSPTGTASYEQYF
-,TRBJ2-7,TRBV11-2,-,TGTGCCAGCAGCTACCTGGACAGAGCCTACGAGCAGTACTTC,CASSYLDRAYEQYF
few,TRBJ2-2,TRBV12-3/TRBV12-4,-,TGTGCCAGCAGGATGGGGATTAACACCGGGGAGCTGTTTTTT,CASRMGINTGELFF
few,TRBJ2-7,TRBV27,-,TGTGCCAGCAGTGTCAGAGGTATATACGAGCAGTACTTC,CASSVRGIYEQYF
-,TRBJ2-7,TRBV7-9,TRBD1,TGTGCCAGCAGCGGGGGACAGGGATACGAGCAGTACTTC,CASSGGQGYEQYF
many,TRBJ2-5,TRBV7-8,-,TGTGCCAGCAGCTTTGGATCAGGGGCAGGAGGGGAGACCCAGTACTTC,CASSFGSGAGGETQYF
-,TRBJ2-1,TRBV19,TRBD2,TGTGCCAGTAGCCCAAGGGATCGCGGGGGGCCCTCCTACAATGAGCAGTTCTTC,CASSPRDRGGPSYNEQFF
few,TRBJ2-5,TRBV6-2/TRBV6-3,-,TGTGCCAGCAGTTGGGGAACCGGGCCCAGCAAGGAGACCCAGTACTTC,CASSWGTGPSKETQYF
-,TRBJ1-1,TRBV27,-,TGTGCCAGCACCCCCCAGGGGCAGGGAACTGAAGCTTTCTTT,CASTPQGQGTEAFF
few,TRBJ2-4,TRBV7-2,-,TGTGCCAGCAGCCCGAGGTCGGGGGGCGTCAAAAACATTCAGTACTTC,CASSPRSGGVKNIQYF
-,TRBJ2-5,TRBV6-5,TRBD2,TGTGCCAGCAGTTACTCGCGCTTACTAGCGGGTCCACACCGAGAGACCCAGTACTTC,CASSYSRLLAGPHRETQYF
-,TRBJ2-2,TRBV24-1,-,TGTGCCACCAGTGAGCCCAGCGGAGGGAACACCGGGGAGCTGTTTTTT,CATSEPSGGNTGELFF